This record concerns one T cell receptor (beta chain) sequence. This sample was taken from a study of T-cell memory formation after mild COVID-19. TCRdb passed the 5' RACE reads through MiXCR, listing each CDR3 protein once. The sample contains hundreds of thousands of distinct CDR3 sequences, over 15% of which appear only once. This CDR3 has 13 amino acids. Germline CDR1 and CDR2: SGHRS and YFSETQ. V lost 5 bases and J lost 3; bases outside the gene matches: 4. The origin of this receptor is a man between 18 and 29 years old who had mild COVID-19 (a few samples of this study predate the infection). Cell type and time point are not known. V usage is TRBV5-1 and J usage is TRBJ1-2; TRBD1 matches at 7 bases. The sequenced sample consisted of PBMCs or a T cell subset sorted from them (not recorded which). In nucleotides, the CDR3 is TGCGCCAGCAGTTACGACAGGGACTATGGCTACACCTTC. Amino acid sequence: CASSYDRDYGYTF.